This T cell receptor beta chain was sequenced during a study of T cells in Graves' hyperthyroidism and ophthalmopathy. RNA transcripts were the template for amplifying TCR beta CDR3 regions. Primed by the HTBI set, a first-round RT-PCR was run on the TCR CDR3. In TCRdb, the multiplex PCR reads were re-called with MiXCR into one record per CDR3 protein. The table includes 500,000 or so distinct CDR3 sequences, about a sixth detected once. The study left out patients who had uncontrolled infection, other autoimmune disease, pregnancy or lactation. Trimming took 2 bases from V and 6 from J; bases not matched to a gene: 5. This CDR3 comprises 14 residues.

The TCR originated in a woman under 30 with Graves' ophthalmopathy. The chain carries TRBV12-3 or TRBV12-4 and TRBJ1-2; 8 bases line up with TRBD1. Sequencing input: blood. The CDR3 sequence: CASSLHQGADGYTF. CDR3 DNA sequence: TGTGCCAGCAGTTTACACCAGGGGGCCGATGGCTACACCTTC.